A single sample is the source of the 17 T cell receptor beta chains below, sequenced in a study of CD8+CD57+ T cells in acquired aplastic anemia (dated by TCRdb to the late 2010s). The sequencer listed for this sample is Illumina HiSeq 2000. Genomic DNA served as template for TCR beta VDJ combination and CDR3 sequence profiling. In TCRdb, the public reads were trimmed at Q25 with fastp and aligned with MiXCR, with productive beta chains retained. Rows with one shared CDR3 protein collapse into an entry with the most common genes and DNA. For this sample the table gives about 160,000 distinct CDR3 sequences, of which roughly 48% were detected only once. The ten biggest clones cover 2.5% to 3% of the sample. The patients picked for sequencing were ones in whom flow cytometry had shown an expansion of CD8+CD57+ cells. The sequenced sample consisted of sorted CD4+, CD8+, or CD8+CD57+ T cells (not recorded which) from PBMCs. These receptors were collected from a human donor with aplastic anemia.

The CDR3 spells CASSSDPSYEQYF. DNA for the CDR3: TGTGCCAGCAGTTCAGACCCGTCCTACGAGCAGTACTTC. The chain has TRBV7-9 and TRBJ2-7, with no clear D. Trimming removed 6 bases from V and 1 base from J, with 10 bases in between. Germline CDR1 reads SEHNR; CDR2 reads FQNEAQ (reference sequence). This CDR3 region has 13 residues.

The V and J genes are TRBV29-1 and TRBJ2-1; D assignment may be TRBD1 or TRBD2 (7 bases each). The V end was cut by 6 bases, the J end by 12 bases, with 24 bases between. Germline V gene data show CDR1 as SQVTM and CDR2 as ANQGSEA. CDR3 length: 14 residues. In DNA form, the CDR3 reads TGCAGCGTAACAGGGGCTAGCGGAAGTTTTGGGCAGTTCTTC. Translation gives CSVTGASGSFGQFF.

The chain employs TRBV7-3 and TRBJ2-5; perhaps D is TRBD1 or TRBD2 (5 bases each). The germline CDR1 and CDR2 sequences are SGHTA and FQGTGA. Trimming removed 6 bases at V and 8 bases at J, with 19 bases between. The CDR3 is made up of 14 amino acids. The chain's CDR3 is CASSGATPEGTQYF. The CDR3, as DNA: TGTGCCAGCAGTGGGGCGACGCCAGAGGGAACCCAGTACTTC.

The chain uses TRBV6-1 and TRBJ1-2; TRBD1 is a possible D gene (6 bases). Per germline, CDR1 MNHNS and CDR2 SASEGT. Trimming left V 1 base short and J 4 bases short, with 10 bases between. The CDR3 length is 14 residues. CDR3 bases: TGTGCCAGCAGTGAAGAGGCAGGGGCCTATGGCTACACCTTC. Protein product: CASSEEAGAYGYTF.

This clonotype was picked up many times. The chain uses TRBV6-1 and TRBJ2-3; no clear D. V gave up 3 bases and J gave up 2 bases, with 6 bases separating them. Germline values: CDR1 MNHNS, CDR2 SASEGT. This CDR3 contains 13 residues. In DNA form, the CDR3 reads TGTGCCAGCAGTGAGGAGTACACAGATACGCAGTATTTT. Its protein is CASSEEYTDTQYF.

The V call is TRBV9, the J call TRBJ2-3; 8 bases are a match to TRBD1. CDR1 and CDR2 from the germline V gene are SGDLS and YYNGEE. The CDR3 sequence is 15 residues long. V was clipped by 10 bases and J by 4 bases; unmatched bases: 14. The CDR3 bases are TGTGCCTCCGGGGCCGGACAGGGAGGAGCAGATACGCAGTATTTT. Translating gives CASGAGQGGADTQYF.

The chain has TRBV27 and TRBJ1-1; tentative D call: TRBD1 (5 bases). V lost 3 bases and J lost 2, with 10 bases in between. In germline, CDR1 is MNHEY, CDR2 SMNVEV (reference sequence). The CDR3 runs to 14 residues. Here the CDR3 reads CASSFRGVNTEAFF. In nucleotides, the CDR3 is TGTGCCAGCAGTTTCCGGGGGGTAAACACTGAAGCTTTCTTT.

Notes on this clonotype: One base away lies a much larger clone, so this may be a sequencing read error. This chain connects TRBV5-1 to TRBJ2-7; perhaps TRBD1 as D (5 bases). The CDR3 has 12 amino acids. The V end was cut by 2 bases, the J end by 7 bases, with 10 bases between. Germline assignment: CDR1 SGHRS and CDR2 YFSETQ. CDR3 residues: CASSFDRGEQYF. The CDR3 region has the DNA TGCGCCAGCAGCTTTGACAGAGGTGAGCAGTACTTC.

This clonotype was recorded many times. The chain joins TRBV20-1 to TRBJ2-3, with 11 bases lining up with TRBD2. Germline CDR1 and CDR2: DFQATT and SNEGSKA (reference sequence). CDR3 size: 15 residues. V lost 3 bases, J lost 0 bases, and 2 bases stayed unmatched. The CDR3 bases are TGCAGTGCTAGCTGGACTAGCGGGAGCACAGATACGCAGTATTTT. It specifies CSASWTSGSTDTQYF.

The chain uses TRBV2 and TRBJ2-7; 8 positions agree with TRBD1. Trimming took 6 bases from V and 0 from J; bases not matched to a gene: 10. CDR1 is SNHLY and CDR2 is FYNNEI in the germline V gene. The CDR3 extends over 16 amino acids. The CDR3, as DNA: TGTGCCAGCAGAGTCACGGGACAGGTCAGCTCCTACGAGCAGTACTTC. Translation gives CASRVTGQVSSYEQYF.

The rearrangement uses TRBV5-4 and TRBJ2-1; 11 bases agree with TRBD2. The V gene's germline CDR1 is SGHNT and CDR2 YYREEE (reference sequence). CDR3 length equals 15 residues. The ends lost 3 bases at V and 6 bases at J; junction bases unmatched: 5. The CDR3 DNA follows: TGTGCCAGCAGCTCGGGACTAGCGGAGATCAATGAGCAGTTCTTC. The encoded protein is CASSSGLAEINEQFF.

The chain couples TRBV10-2 to TRBJ2-3; D unresolved. Germline V gives CDR1 WSHSY, CDR2 SAAADI. The CDR3 length is 13 residues. Trimming cost V 9 bases and J 1 base, with 11 bases left between them. This CDR3 reads CASLSSRTDTQYF. The CDR3 DNA reads TGCGCCAGTTTGAGCAGCCGCACAGATACGCAGTATTTT.

The chain carries TRBV20-1 and TRBJ1-2, with D uncertain. Per the germline V gene, CDR1 is DFQATT and CDR2 is SNEGSKA (reference sequence). The V end lost 4 bases, the J end lost 2 bases, and 23 bases lay between the germline ends. The CDR3 runs to 17 residues. The CDR3 DNA is TGCAGTGCTAAGGGATGGTGGGAGCTCTTTGGGAACTATGGCTACACCTTC. It encodes CSAKGWWELFGNYGYTF.

This clonotype was detected a few times. This chain links TRBV28 with TRBJ1-2; D might be TRBD1 (6 bases). The V and J ends lost 5 bases and 6 bases respectively, with 28 bases between them. This CDR3 region has 18 residues. Germline CDR1 and CDR2: MDHEN and SYDVKM. CDR3: CASSPSEVQVYGGDGYTF. The CDR3 bases are TGTGCCAGCAGTCCCTCAGAGGTTCAAGTCTATGGGGGCGATGGCTACACCTTC.

The J gene is TRBJ1-1, the V gene TRBV11-2; D may be TRBD1 (6 bases). Germline V gene lookup returns CDR1 SGHAT and CDR2 FQNNGV. V shed 0 bases and J shed 4 bases, with 12 bases lying between them. This CDR3 region has 15 residues. The CDR3 coding sequence is TGTGCCAGCAGCTTAGATGGGGGGGCGGGCACTGAAGCTTTCTTT. This sequence encodes CASSLDGGAGTEAFF. Combining the CDR3 with reference TRBV11-2 and TRBJ1-1 gives the whole variable domain EAGVAQSPRYKIIEKRQSVAFWCNPISGHATLYWYQQILGQGPKLLIQFQNNGVVDDSQLPKDRFSAERLKGVDSTLKIQPAKLEDSAVYLCASSLDGGAGTEAFFGQGTRLTVV.

There are a few counts of this clonotype. The chain recombines TRBV9 with TRBJ2-7; TRBD2 is a possible D gene (6 bases). Deletions cut 3 bases from V and 4 bases from J, with 14 bases between. Germline lookup yields CDR1 SGDLS and CDR2 YYNGEE. This CDR3 spans 14 amino acids. The CDR3 nucleotides are TGTGCCAGCAGCGCCGGGGACTTCTCGTACGAGCAGTACTTC. It specifies CASSAGDFSYEQYF.

This clonotype occurred once. The chain recombines TRBV2 with TRBJ2-2; D gene unclear. The V end lost 5 bases, the J end lost 6 bases, and 10 bases lay between the germline ends. The CDR3 contains 13 residues. CDR1 and CDR2 (germline): SNHLY, FYNNEI. CDR3 DNA sequence: TGTGCCAGCAGTACCACCTACCCCGGGGAGCTGTTTTTT. It translates to CASSTTYPGELFF.